This T cell receptor (beta chain) comes out of a study of post-analysis software for immune sequencing data. About the study: The study covered relapsing-remitting, secondary progressive and progressive-relapsing courses of multiple sclerosis. Notes on the study in general: A significant reduction in normalized Chao1 diversity was observed in multiple sclerosis patients versus controls. TRBV segments more frequent in patients than in controls numbered roughly five and included TRBV5-6, TRBV5-1 and TRBV20-1.

The V gene lost 5 bases and the J gene lost 2 bases, with 9 bases spanning the gap. Germline values: CDR1 SNHLY, CDR2 FYNNEI. The CDR3 spans 14 residues. Each TCR beta cDNA library carried unique molecular identifiers. Input of 1 to 10 million T cells yielded about half a million cDNA molecules. TCRdb ran MiXCR on the PCR reads and lists one entry per CDR3 protein. The table has hundreds of thousands of distinct CDR3 sequences, roughly 27% seen once. Notes on this clonotype: Its antigen is undetermined.

The source material was blood. This sequence was found in a girl aged 10 to 17 with multiple sclerosis. The chain uses TRBV2 and TRBJ1-4; D is ambiguous. The CDR3, as DNA: TGTGCCAGCAGTCCTACTCTCACTAATGAAAAACTGTTTTTT. Amino acid sequence: CASSPTLTNEKLFF. Full variable domain (rest looked up from reference TRBV2 and TRBJ1-4): EPEVTQTPSHQVTQMGQEVILRCVPISNHLYFYWYRQILGQKVEFLVSFYNNEISEKSEIFDDQFSVERPDGSNFTLKIRSTKLEDSAMYFCASSPTLTNEKLFFGSGTQLSVL.